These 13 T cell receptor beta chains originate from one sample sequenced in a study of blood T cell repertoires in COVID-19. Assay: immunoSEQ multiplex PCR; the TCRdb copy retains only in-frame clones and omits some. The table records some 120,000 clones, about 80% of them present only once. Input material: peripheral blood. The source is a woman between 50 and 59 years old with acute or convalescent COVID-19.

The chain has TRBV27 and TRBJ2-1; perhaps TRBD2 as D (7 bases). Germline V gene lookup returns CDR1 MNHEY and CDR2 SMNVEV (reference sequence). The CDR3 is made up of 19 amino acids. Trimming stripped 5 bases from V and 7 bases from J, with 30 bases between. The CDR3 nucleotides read TGTGCCAGCAGTCGCAGAGGAGGGGGAGGGGTAGTAGATGTTAATGAGCAGTTCTTC. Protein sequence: CASSRRGGGGVVDVNEQFF.

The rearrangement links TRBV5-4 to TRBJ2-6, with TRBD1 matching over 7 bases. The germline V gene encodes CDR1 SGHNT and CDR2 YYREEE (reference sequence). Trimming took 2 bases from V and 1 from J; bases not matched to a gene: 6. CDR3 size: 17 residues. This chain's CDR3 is CASSLPRTGSGANVLTF. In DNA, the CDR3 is TGTGCCAGCAGCTTACCCCGGACAGGTTCTGGGGCCAACGTCCTGACTTTC.

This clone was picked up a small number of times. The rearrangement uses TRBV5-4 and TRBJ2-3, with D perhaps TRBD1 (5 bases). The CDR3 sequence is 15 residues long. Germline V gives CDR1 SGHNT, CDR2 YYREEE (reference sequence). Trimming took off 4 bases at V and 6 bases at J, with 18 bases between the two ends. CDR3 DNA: TGTGCCAGCAGCGGGTCTGGGGCAGGGATCGATACGCAGTATTTT. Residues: CASSGSGAGIDTQYF.

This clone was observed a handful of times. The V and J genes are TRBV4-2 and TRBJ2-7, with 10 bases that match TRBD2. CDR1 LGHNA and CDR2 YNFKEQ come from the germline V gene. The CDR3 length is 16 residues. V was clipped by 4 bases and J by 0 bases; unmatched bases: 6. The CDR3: CASSRLAGVDSYEQYF. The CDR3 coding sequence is TGTGCCAGCAGCCGCCTAGCGGGGGTGGACTCCTACGAGCAGTACTTC.

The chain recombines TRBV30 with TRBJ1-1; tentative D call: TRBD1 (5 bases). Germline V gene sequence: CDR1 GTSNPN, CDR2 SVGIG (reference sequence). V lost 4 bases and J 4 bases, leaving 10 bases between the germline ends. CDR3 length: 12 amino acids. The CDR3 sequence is CAWNLQGTEAFF. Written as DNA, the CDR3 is TGTGCCTGGAATCTCCAGGGCACTGAAGCTTTCTTT.

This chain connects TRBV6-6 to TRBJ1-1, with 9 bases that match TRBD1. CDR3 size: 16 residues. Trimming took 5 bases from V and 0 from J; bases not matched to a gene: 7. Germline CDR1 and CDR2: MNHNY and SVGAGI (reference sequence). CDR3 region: CASSRGQGFMNTEAFF. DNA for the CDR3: TGTGCCAGCAGTAGGGGACAGGGCTTCATGAACACTGAAGCTTTCTTT.

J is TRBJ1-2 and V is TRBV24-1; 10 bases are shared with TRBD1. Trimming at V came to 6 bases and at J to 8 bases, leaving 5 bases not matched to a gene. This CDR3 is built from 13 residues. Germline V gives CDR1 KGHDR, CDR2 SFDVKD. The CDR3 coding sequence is TGTGCCACCAGTTCGCGACAGGGGGCCGGCTACACCTTC. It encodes CATSSRQGAGYTF.

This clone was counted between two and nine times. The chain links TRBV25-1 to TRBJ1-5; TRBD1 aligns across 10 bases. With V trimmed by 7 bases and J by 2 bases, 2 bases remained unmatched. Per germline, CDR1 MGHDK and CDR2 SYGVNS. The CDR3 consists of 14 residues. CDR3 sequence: CASTGTGGNQPQHF. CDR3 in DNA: TGTGCCAGCACTGGGACAGGGGGCAATCAGCCCCAGCATTTT. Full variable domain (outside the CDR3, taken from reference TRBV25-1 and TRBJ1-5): EADIYQTPRYLVIGTGKKITLECSQTMGHDKMYWYQQDPGMELHLIHYSYGVNSTEKGDLSSESTVSRIRTEHFPLTLESARPSHTSQYLCASTGTGGNQPQHFGDGTRLSIL.

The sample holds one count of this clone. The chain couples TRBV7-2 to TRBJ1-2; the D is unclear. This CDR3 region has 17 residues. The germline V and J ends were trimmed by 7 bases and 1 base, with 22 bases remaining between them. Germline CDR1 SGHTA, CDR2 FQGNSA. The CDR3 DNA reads TGTGCCAGCACCCCGAGGGCAACTGCCACTTATAACTATGGCTACACCTTC. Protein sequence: CASTPRATATYNYGYTF.

In DNA form, the CDR3 reads TGTGCCAGCAGTGAATTAAGGGGCTATGGCTACACCTTC. This sequence encodes CASSELRGYGYTF. The V and J genes are TRBV6-1 and TRBJ1-2; D perhaps matches TRBD1 (5 bases). V was clipped by 2 bases and J by 4 bases, with 8 bases between them. The CDR3 has 13 amino acids. Germline loops: CDR1 MNHNS, CDR2 SASEGT.

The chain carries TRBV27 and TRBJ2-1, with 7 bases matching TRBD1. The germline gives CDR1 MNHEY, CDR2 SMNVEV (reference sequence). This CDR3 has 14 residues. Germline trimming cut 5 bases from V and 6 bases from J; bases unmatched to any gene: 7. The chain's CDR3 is CASSRSGTANEQFF. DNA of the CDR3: TGTGCCAGCAGTAGATCCGGGACAGCCAATGAGCAGTTCTTC.

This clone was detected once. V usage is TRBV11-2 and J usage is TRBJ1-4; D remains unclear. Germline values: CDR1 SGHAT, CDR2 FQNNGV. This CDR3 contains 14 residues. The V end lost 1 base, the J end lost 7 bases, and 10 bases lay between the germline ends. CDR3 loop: CASSLVRRGEKLFF. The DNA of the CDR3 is TGTGCCAGCAGCTTAGTTCGGAGAGGTGAAAAACTGTTTTTT.

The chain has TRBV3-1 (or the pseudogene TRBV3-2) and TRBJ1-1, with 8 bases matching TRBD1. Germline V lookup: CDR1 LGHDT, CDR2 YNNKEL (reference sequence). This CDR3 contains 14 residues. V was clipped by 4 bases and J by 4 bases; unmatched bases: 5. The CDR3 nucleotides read TGTGCCAGCAGCCGAGCAACAGGGGGCACTGAAGCTTTCTTT. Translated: CASSRATGGTEAFF.